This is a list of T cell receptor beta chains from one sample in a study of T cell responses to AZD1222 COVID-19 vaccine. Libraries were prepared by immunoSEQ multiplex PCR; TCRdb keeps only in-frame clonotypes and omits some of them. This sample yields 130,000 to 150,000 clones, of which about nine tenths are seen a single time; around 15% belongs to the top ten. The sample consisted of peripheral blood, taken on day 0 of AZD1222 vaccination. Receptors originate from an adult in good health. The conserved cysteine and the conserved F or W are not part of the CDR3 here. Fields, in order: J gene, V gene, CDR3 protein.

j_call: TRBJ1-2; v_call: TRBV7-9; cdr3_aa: ASNDLGGATYGYT
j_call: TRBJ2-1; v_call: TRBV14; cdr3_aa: ASSQGLIGQF
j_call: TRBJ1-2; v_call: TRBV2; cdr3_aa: ASSLRRDDYGYT
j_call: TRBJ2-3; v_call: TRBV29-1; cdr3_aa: SVLLSDRATDTQY
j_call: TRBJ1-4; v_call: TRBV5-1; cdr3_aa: ASSFGHRDEEKLF
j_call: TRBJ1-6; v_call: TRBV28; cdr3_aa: ASLLSDGPKGPLH
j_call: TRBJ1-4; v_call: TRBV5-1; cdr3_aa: ASSLEQAGEKLF
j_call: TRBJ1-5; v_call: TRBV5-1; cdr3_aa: ASSFGDSNQPQH
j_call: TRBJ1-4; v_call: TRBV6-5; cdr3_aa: ASSRLNEKLF
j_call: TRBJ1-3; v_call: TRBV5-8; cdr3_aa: ASSLGTGGNTIY
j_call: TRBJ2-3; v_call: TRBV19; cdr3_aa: ASTPVDTDTQY